This T cell receptor (beta chain) was obtained from a study of blood T cells in healthy people across ages. CDR1 is SGHTA and CDR2 is FQGNSA in the germline V gene. V dropped 5 bases and J dropped 4 bases, with 17 bases sitting between them. The length of the CDR3 is 16 residues. Using a J-beta primer mix together with a sample-barcoded 5' primer, a second PCR was run for roughly 7 to 11 cycles. TCRdb called the 5' RACE reads again in MiXCR, with one record for every CDR3 protein. The sample yields 500,000 to 550,000 distinct CDR3 sequences, less than 25% seen once. This same sample was also taken into another study, of T cells of mothers and their children.

Sequencing input: blood. This receptor was taken from a boy aged 5-17 years in good health. The chain has TRBV7-2 and TRBJ2-2; D may be TRBD2 (5 bases). CDR3 sequence: CASSPFLWERTGELFF. As DNA, the CDR3 is TGTGCCAGCAGCCCGTTTCTCTGGGAGCGCACCGGGGAGCTGTTTTTT.